The 17 T cell receptor beta chains listed next were all sequenced from one sample in a study of cytomegalovirus exposure and HLA in healthy donors. A multiplex PCR was run with 60 Vbeta primers and 13 Jbeta primers. The data were produced by immunoSEQ multiplex PCR, yet TCRdb's version contains in-frame clones alone and is incomplete. The table lists 210,000 or so clones, around four fifths of them singletons, with 0.55% to 0.7% in the top ten. The sequencing sample was made of PBMCs. Source of these receptors: a woman aged 40 to 55 in good health and CMV-seronegative.

This clone appeared once. The chain couples TRBV5-5 to TRBJ1-1; D gene ambiguous. V lost 0 bases to trimming and J lost 6 bases, with 9 bases between them. This CDR3 region has 13 residues. CDR1 and CDR2 from the germline V gene are SGHKS and YYEKEE (reference sequence). The CDR3 DNA sequence: TGTGCCAGCAGCTTGGAGAGGGAATCTGAAGCTTTCTTT. Its translation: CASSLERESEAFF.

CDR3 amino acids: CASSQQTGDAEAFF. CDR3 nucleotide sequence: TGCGCCAGCAGCCAGCAAACAGGGGACGCCGAAGCTTTCTTT. The chain recombines TRBV4-3 with TRBJ1-1, with 7 nucleotides matching TRBD1. Losses at the gene ends were 3 bases for V and 8 bases for J; bases not matched to a gene: 9. Germline V gene lookup returns CDR1 LGHNA and CDR2 YSLEER. CDR3 length: 14 residues.

This clone was counted only a few times. This rearrangement joins TRBV6-5 to TRBJ1-1; unclear D gene. Germline CDR1 MNHEY, CDR2 SVGAGI. Deletions cut 6 bases from V and 1 base from J, with 9 bases between. CDR3 size: 13 residues. CDR3 DNA: TGTGCCAGCAGGAAACGGGGGAACACTGAAGCTTTCTTT. This translates into CASRKRGNTEAFF.

This clone appeared a single time. This chain joins TRBV28 and TRBJ2-7; D is perhaps TRBD1 (7 bases). The germline V gene encodes CDR1 MDHEN and CDR2 SYDVKM. The CDR3 totals 14 residues. The V end was cut by 3 bases, the J end by 6 bases, with 15 bases between. CDR3 DNA sequence: TGTGCCAGCAGTTTTCTTTCCCAGGGGGGCGAGCAGTACTTC. Amino acid sequence: CASSFLSQGGEQYF.

The chain joins TRBV6-5 to TRBJ1-1, with 8 bases lining up with TRBD1. CDR3 length: 14 amino acids. V was clipped by 2 bases and J by 8 bases; unmatched bases: 7. Germline CDR1 reads MNHEY; CDR2 reads SVGAGI. The CDR3 spells CASSYATGGVEAFF. CDR3 nucleotide sequence: TGTGCCAGCAGTTACGCCACAGGGGGAGTCGAAGCTTTCTTT.

Only a few counts were recorded for this clone. CDR3 in amino acids: CASSEGLDQTQYF. In nucleotides, the CDR3 is TGTGCCAGCAGTGAGGGACTGGATCAGACCCAGTACTTC. The rearrangement links TRBV2 to TRBJ2-5, with a weak D call TRBD2 (6 bases). Trimming stripped 3 bases from V and 6 bases from J, with 11 bases between. The CDR3 sequence is 13 residues long. CDR1 is SNHLY, CDR2 FYNNEI, per germline.

The J gene is TRBJ2-3, the V gene TRBV9, with 7 positions matching TRBD2. CDR1 and CDR2 from the germline V gene are SGDLS and YYNGEE. The V gene end was trimmed by 0 bases and the J gene end by 3 bases; junction bases not matched to a gene: 7. This CDR3 spans 16 amino acids. This CDR3 reads CASSVENGLGTDTQYF. CDR3 nucleotides: TGTGCCAGCAGCGTAGAAAACGGACTAGGAACAGATACGCAGTATTTT. The whole variable domain, remainder taken from reference TRBV9 and TRBJ2-3, is DSGVTQTPKHLITATGQRVTLRCSPRSGDLSVYWYQQSLDQGLQFLIQYYNGEERAKGNILERFSAQQFPDLHSELNLSSLELGDSALYFCASSVENGLGTDTQYFGPGTRLTVL.

The gene calls are TRBV7-9 and TRBJ2-7; tentatively, D is TRBD2 (6 bases). The V end was cut by 5 bases, the J end by 4 bases, with 21 bases between. The CDR3 extends over 16 amino acids. The germline V gene has CDR1 SEHNR and CDR2 FQNEAQ (reference sequence). This CDR3 is CASSPGLGGSRYEQYF. CDR3 DNA sequence: TGTGCCAGCAGCCCGGGGTTGGGGGGAAGCAGATACGAGCAGTACTTC.

J is TRBJ1-2 and V is TRBV7-3; D possibly corresponds to TRBD1 (5 bases). The V end lost 1 base, the J end lost 6 bases, and 9 bases lay between the germline ends. The CDR3 is 13 residues long. Looked up from germline, CDR1 is SGHTA and CDR2 is FQGTGA. The CDR3 protein is CASSLMGGDGYTF. The CDR3 bases are TGTGCCAGCAGCTTAATGGGGGGAGATGGCTACACCTTC.

In its sample, this clone was seen once. This sequence joins TRBV19 and TRBJ1-1; 7 bases agree with TRBD1. Looked up from germline, CDR1 is LNHDA and CDR2 is SQIVND (reference sequence). This CDR3 is built from 15 residues. J lost 1 base, V lost 4 bases, and 6 bases had no gene match. The CDR3 coding sequence is TGTGCCAGTAGTACGAAACAGGGGCAGAACACTGAAGCTTTCTTT. This translates into CASSTKQGQNTEAFF.

The V and J genes are TRBV27 and TRBJ2-1, with 11 nucleotides matching TRBD2. The ends lost 6 bases at V and 0 bases at J; junction bases unmatched: 7. There are 17 residues in the CDR3. Germline CDR1 is MNHEY and CDR2 is SMNVEV (reference sequence). The CDR3: CASSVLAGGSSYNEQFF. In DNA form, the CDR3 reads TGTGCCAGCAGCGTCCTAGCGGGGGGTAGCTCCTACAATGAGCAGTTCTTC.

A remark on this clone: The conserved final phenylalanine or tryptophan is absent from the CDR3, which likely points to a read error. This chain links TRBV27 with TRBJ1-1; D is unresolved. V lost 0 bases, J lost 6 bases, and 8 bases lay in between. The CDR3 consists of 13 residues. Germline V gives CDR1 MNHEY, CDR2 SMNVEV (reference sequence). CDR3 bases: TGTGCCAGCAGTTTATCCTCGTTATCTGAAGCTTTCCTT. It translates to CASSLSSLSEAFL.

The genes are TRBV7-3 and TRBJ2-3, with TRBD2 identical over 7 bases. The germline V gene has CDR1 SGHTA and CDR2 FQGTGA. After removal of 1 base from V and 4 bases from J, the junction contained 2 bases not matched to a gene. The CDR3 contains 14 residues. This CDR3 is CASSLSAGADTQYF. The CDR3 bases are TGTGCCAGCAGCTTAAGCGCGGGGGCAGATACGCAGTATTTT.

V usage is TRBV7-9 and J usage is TRBJ1-4; TRBD1 might be the D (5 bases). The CDR3 consists of 13 residues. V lost 2 bases, J lost 7 bases, and 8 bases lay in between. CDR1 is SEHNR, CDR2 FQNEAQ, per germline (reference sequence). Written as DNA, the CDR3 is TGTGCCAGCAGCTTACAGGGTACTGAAAAACTGTTTTTT. Translation: CASSLQGTEKLFF.

About this clone itself: The germline gene is not matched at one end of the junction; a read error may be the cause. The rearrangement joins TRBV7-7 to TRBJ2-2; the D is unclear. The length of the CDR3 is 14 residues. The germline V gene encodes CDR1 SSHAT and CDR2 FNYEAQ (reference sequence). The CDR3: CASSPQRVAGELFF. The CDR3 nucleotides are TGTGCTAGCAGTCCTCAACGGGTTGCGGGGGAGCTGTTTTTT.

V and J are TRBV5-1 and TRBJ2-5, with 8 bases fitting TRBD1. Germline trimming cut 4 bases from V and 1 base from J; bases unmatched to any gene: 6. The CDR3 is 15 amino acids. Germline V lookup: CDR1 SGHRS, CDR2 YFSETQ. CDR3 nucleotides: TGCGCCAGCAGCCCGGGACAGGCGGGCCAAGAGACCCAGTACTTC. Protein: CASSPGQAGQETQYF.

The chain has TRBV6-5 and TRBJ2-7; the D gene is possibly TRBD2 (5 bases). Germline V lookup: CDR1 MNHEY, CDR2 SVGAGI. V was cut by 8 bases and J by 0 bases, with 11 bases left in between. The CDR3 length is 13 residues. CDR3 sequence: CASGRGSSYEQYF. CDR3 bases: TGTGCCAGCGGTCGGGGAAGCTCCTACGAGCAGTACTTC.